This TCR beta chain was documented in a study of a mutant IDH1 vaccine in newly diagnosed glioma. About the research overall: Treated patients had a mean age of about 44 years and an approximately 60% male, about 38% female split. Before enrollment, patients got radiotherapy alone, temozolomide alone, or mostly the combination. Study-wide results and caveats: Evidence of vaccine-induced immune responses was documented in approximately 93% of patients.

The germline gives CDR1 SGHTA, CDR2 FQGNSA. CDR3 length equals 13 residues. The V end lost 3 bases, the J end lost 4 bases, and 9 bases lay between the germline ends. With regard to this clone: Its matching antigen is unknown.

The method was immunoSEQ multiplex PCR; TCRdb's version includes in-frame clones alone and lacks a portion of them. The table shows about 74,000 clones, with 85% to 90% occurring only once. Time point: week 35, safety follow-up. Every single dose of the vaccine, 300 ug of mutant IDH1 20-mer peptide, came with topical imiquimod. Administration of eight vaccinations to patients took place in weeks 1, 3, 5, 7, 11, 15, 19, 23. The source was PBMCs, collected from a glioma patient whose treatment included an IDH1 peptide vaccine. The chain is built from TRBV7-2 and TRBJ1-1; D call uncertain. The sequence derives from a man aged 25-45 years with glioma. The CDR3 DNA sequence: TGTGCCAGCAGCTTCCGGGCCGGCACTGAAGCTTTCTTT. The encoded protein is CASSFRAGTEAFF. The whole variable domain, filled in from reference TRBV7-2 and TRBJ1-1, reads GAGVSQSPSNKVTEKGKDVELRCDPISGHTALYWYRQSLGQGLEFLIYFQGNSAPDKSGLPSDRFSAERTGGSVSTLTIQRTQQEDSAVYLCASSFRAGTEAFFGQGTRLTVV.